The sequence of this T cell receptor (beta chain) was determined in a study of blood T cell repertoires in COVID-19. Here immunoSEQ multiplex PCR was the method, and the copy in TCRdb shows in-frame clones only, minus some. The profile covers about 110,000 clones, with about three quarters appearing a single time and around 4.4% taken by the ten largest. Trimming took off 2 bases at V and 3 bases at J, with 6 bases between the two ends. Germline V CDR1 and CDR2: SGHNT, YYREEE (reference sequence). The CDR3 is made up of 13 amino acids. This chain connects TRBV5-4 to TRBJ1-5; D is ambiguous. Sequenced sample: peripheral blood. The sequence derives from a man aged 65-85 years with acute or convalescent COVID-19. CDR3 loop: CASSFELNQPQHF. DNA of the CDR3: TGTGCCAGCAGCTTTGAGCTCAATCAGCCCCAGCATTTT.